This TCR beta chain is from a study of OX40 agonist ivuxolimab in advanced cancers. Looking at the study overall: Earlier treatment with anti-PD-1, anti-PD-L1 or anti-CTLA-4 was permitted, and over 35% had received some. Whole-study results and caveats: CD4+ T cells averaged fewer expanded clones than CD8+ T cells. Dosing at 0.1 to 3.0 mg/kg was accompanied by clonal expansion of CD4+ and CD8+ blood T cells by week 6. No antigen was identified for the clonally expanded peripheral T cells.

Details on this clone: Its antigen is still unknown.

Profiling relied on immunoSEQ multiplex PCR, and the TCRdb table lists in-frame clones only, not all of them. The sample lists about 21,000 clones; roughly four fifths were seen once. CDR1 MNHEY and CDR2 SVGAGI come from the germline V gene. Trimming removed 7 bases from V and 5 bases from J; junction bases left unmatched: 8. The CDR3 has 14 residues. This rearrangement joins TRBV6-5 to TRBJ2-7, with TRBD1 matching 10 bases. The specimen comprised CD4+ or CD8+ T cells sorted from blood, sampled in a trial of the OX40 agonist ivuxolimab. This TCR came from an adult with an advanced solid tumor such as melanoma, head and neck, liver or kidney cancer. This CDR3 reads CASTPSTGGHEQYF. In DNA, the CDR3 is TGTGCCAGCACCCCCTCGACAGGGGGCCACGAGCAGTACTTC.